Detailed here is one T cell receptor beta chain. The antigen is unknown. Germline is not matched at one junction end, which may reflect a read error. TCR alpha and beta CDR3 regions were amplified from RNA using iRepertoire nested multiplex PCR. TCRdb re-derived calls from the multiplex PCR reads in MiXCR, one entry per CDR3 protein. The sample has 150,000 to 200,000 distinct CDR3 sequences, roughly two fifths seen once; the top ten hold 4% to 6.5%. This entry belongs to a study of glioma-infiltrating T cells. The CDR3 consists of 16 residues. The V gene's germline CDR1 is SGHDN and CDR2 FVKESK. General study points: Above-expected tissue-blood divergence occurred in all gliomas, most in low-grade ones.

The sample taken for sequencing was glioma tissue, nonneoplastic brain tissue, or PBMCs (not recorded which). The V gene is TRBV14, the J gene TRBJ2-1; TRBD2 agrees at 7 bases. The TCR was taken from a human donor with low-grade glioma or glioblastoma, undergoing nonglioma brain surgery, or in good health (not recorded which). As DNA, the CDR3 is TGTGCCAGCAGCTCCCAAGCGGGACCGTTATACAATGAGCGGTTCTTC. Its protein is CASSSQAGPLYNERFF.